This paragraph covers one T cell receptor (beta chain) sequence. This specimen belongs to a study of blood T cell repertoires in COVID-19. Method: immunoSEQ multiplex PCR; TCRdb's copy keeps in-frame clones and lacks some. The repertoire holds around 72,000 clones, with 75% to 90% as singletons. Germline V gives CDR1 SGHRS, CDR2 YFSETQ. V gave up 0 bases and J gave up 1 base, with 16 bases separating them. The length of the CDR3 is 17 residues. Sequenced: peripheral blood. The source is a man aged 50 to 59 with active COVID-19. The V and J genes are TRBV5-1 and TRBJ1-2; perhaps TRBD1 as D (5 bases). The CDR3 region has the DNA TGCGCCAGCAGCTTGGATCCCGCAGGGCTCCTTAACTATGGCTACACCTTC. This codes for CASSLDPAGLLNYGYTF. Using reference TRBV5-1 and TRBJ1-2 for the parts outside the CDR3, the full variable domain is KAGVTQTPRYLIKTRGQQVTLSCSPISGHRSVSWYQQTPGQGLQFLFEYFSETQRNKGNFPGRFSGRQFSNSRSEMNVSTLELGDSALYLCASSLDPAGLLNYGYTFGSGTRLTVV.